A selection of T cell receptor beta chains follows, all from one sample in a study of T-cell memory formation after mild COVID-19. TCRdb re-called the 5' RACE reads through MiXCR, storing one row per CDR3 protein. The sample has hundreds of thousands of distinct CDR3 sequences, about 18% seen once. Material for sequencing was PBMCs or a T cell subset sorted from them (not recorded which). The receptor source for this set is an adult woman who had mild COVID-19 (a few samples of this study predate the infection). Cell type and time point are not known. The CDR3 runs from the conserved cysteine through the conserved F or W. The D gene is left open where the match is weak. Rows give clone size only sometimes, using once, few, many, or a class for an expanded clone.

clone_size: few; j_call: TRBJ2-2; d_call: -; v_call: TRBV12-3/TRBV12-4; cdr3_nt: TGTGCCAGCAGTTTAGGTTCGGGCGGCCAAGCCACCGGGGAGCTGTTTTTT; cdr3_aa: CASSLGSGGQATGELFF
clone_size: -; j_call: TRBJ1-2; d_call: -; v_call: TRBV2; cdr3_nt: TGTGCCAGCACCCCAGACGCCTATGGCTACACCTTC; cdr3_aa: CASTPDAYGYTF
clone_size: few; j_call: TRBJ2-1; d_call: TRBD2; v_call: TRBV2; cdr3_nt: TGTGCCAGCACCACTAGCGGGGGGCAGTTCTTC; cdr3_aa: CASTTSGGQFF
clone_size: -; j_call: TRBJ1-1; d_call: TRBD1; v_call: TRBV4-1; cdr3_nt: TGCGCCAGCAGCCAAGAAGGGACAGGGAGAACTACTGAAGCTTTCTTT; cdr3_aa: CASSQEGTGRTTEAFF
clone_size: -; j_call: TRBJ2-7; d_call: -; v_call: TRBV12-3/TRBV12-4; cdr3_nt: TGTGCCAGCAAGATGTTAGGACGGGGCTACGAGCAGTACTTC; cdr3_aa: CASKMLGRGYEQYF
clone_size: few; j_call: TRBJ1-6; d_call: -; v_call: TRBV7-8; cdr3_nt: TGTGCCAGCAGCTTAGCGTTGGCCCCAGATTATAATTCACCCCTCCACTTT; cdr3_aa: CASSLALAPDYNSPLHF
clone_size: -; j_call: TRBJ1-2; d_call: -; v_call: TRBV12-3/TRBV12-4; cdr3_nt: TGTGCCAGCAATAAACAGGATTATAGCTATGGCTACACCTTC; cdr3_aa: CASNKQDYSYGYTF
clone_size: few; j_call: TRBJ2-1; d_call: -; v_call: TRBV6-2/TRBV6-3; cdr3_nt: TGTGCCAGCAGTCCCTCCGGGATATACTACAATGAGCAGTTCTTC; cdr3_aa: CASSPSGIYYNEQFF
clone_size: -; j_call: TRBJ2-7; d_call: -; v_call: TRBV4-3; cdr3_nt: TGCGCCAGCAGCCAGGGGCACTACTACGAGCAGTACTTC; cdr3_aa: CASSQGHYYEQYF
clone_size: few; j_call: TRBJ2-5; d_call: TRBD2; v_call: TRBV11-3; cdr3_nt: TGTGCCAGCAGCTTGGACCCACTAGCGGGAGTAGAGGAGACCCAGTACTTC; cdr3_aa: CASSLDPLAGVEETQYF
clone_size: -; j_call: TRBJ2-7; d_call: TRBD1; v_call: TRBV20-1; cdr3_nt: TGCAGTGCTAGAGACCCGGGACAGGGAGTTTACGAGCAGTACTTC; cdr3_aa: CSARDPGQGVYEQYF
clone_size: -; j_call: TRBJ1-1; d_call: -; v_call: TRBV5-1; cdr3_nt: TGCGCCAGCAGCTTGGAGACCCCTCATACGGCTTTCTTT; cdr3_aa: CASSLETPHTAFF
clone_size: few; j_call: TRBJ2-3; d_call: -; v_call: TRBV4-1; cdr3_nt: TGCGCCAGCAGCCAAGATTCGGCGGCCTTCACAGATACGCAGTATTTT; cdr3_aa: CASSQDSAAFTDTQYF
clone_size: once; j_call: TRBJ2-3; d_call: TRBD2; v_call: TRBV5-5; cdr3_nt: TGTGCCAGCAGCTTGGAGGGGACTAGCACCGGTACGCAGTATTTT; cdr3_aa: CASSLEGTSTGTQYF
clone_size: many; j_call: TRBJ2-6; d_call: -; v_call: TRBV15; cdr3_nt: TGTGCCACCAGCAGAGACAGGGGTGGGGCCAACGTCCTGACTTTC; cdr3_aa: CATSRDRGGANVLTF
clone_size: few; j_call: TRBJ2-1; d_call: TRBD2; v_call: TRBV7-9; cdr3_nt: TGTGCCAGCAGCTTAGCAGGACTAGCGGGGGGCCCAAGCAATGAGCAGTTCTTC; cdr3_aa: CASSLAGLAGGPSNEQFF
clone_size: -; j_call: TRBJ2-3; d_call: -; v_call: TRBV12-3/TRBV12-4; cdr3_nt: TGTGCCAGCAGGGGGACTTTTGGAGCCGCAGATACGCAGTATTTT; cdr3_aa: CASRGTFGAADTQYF
clone_size: -; j_call: TRBJ1-1; d_call: -; v_call: TRBV12-3/TRBV12-4; cdr3_nt: TGTGCCAGTAGCGGAGTGCCGGGTGCTGAAGCTTTCTTT; cdr3_aa: CASSGVPGAEAFF
clone_size: few; j_call: TRBJ2-1; d_call: -; v_call: TRBV18; cdr3_nt: TGTGCCAGCTCACCATCCCAGGGGCGGGCTAGTGAGCAGTTCTTC; cdr3_aa: CASSPSQGRASEQFF
clone_size: few; j_call: TRBJ2-4; d_call: TRBD1; v_call: TRBV2; cdr3_nt: TGTGCCAGCAGTGAACAGGGGGCCCTAGCCAAAAACATTCAGTACTTC; cdr3_aa: CASSEQGALAKNIQYF
clone_size: few; j_call: TRBJ1-6; d_call: -; v_call: TRBV19; cdr3_nt: TGTGCCAGTGCCTCCGAAGGTCGTGGTTCACCCCTCCACTTT; cdr3_aa: CASASEGRGSPLHF
clone_size: many; j_call: TRBJ1-4; d_call: -; v_call: TRBV20-1; cdr3_nt: TGCAGTGCCGGAGGGGTTGGGGGCAGAACTAATGAAAAACTGTTTTTT; cdr3_aa: CSAGGVGGRTNEKLFF
clone_size: few; j_call: TRBJ2-7; d_call: TRBD1; v_call: TRBV20-1; cdr3_nt: TGCAGTGCCGAGCCTCCGGGACAGGGGGCCCACGAGCAGTACTTC; cdr3_aa: CSAEPPGQGAHEQYF
clone_size: few; j_call: TRBJ2-3; d_call: TRBD2; v_call: TRBV7-8; cdr3_nt: TGTGCCAGCAGCCCCTCCATTAGCGGGAGTTTCGCAGATACGCAGTATTTT; cdr3_aa: CASSPSISGSFADTQYF
clone_size: -; j_call: TRBJ2-6; d_call: TRBD1; v_call: TRBV6-2/TRBV6-3; cdr3_nt: TGTGCCAGCAGCACCCCAACCCCCAAACTGGGGGACAGAAGCGGGGCCAACGTCCTGACTTTC; cdr3_aa: CASSTPTPKLGDRSGANVLTF
clone_size: few; j_call: TRBJ1-2; d_call: -; v_call: TRBV18; cdr3_nt: TGTGCCAGCTCACCCTCCCGTTCGGATGGCTACACCTTC; cdr3_aa: CASSPSRSDGYTF
clone_size: few; j_call: TRBJ2-7; d_call: -; v_call: TRBV3-1; cdr3_nt: TGTGCCAGCAGCCAAGGGCCCGGGGAACGCTACGAGCAGTACTTC; cdr3_aa: CASSQGPGERYEQYF
clone_size: once; j_call: TRBJ2-1; d_call: TRBD2; v_call: TRBV7-3; cdr3_nt: TGTGCCAGCGGACTAGGAAACAATGAGCAGTTCTTC; cdr3_aa: CASGLGNNEQFF
clone_size: few; j_call: TRBJ2-1; d_call: TRBD2; v_call: TRBV3-1; cdr3_nt: TGTGCCAGCAGCCGCGGACTAGCTTCCATCGAGCAGTTCTTC; cdr3_aa: CASSRGLASIEQFF
clone_size: few; j_call: TRBJ2-1; d_call: -; v_call: TRBV15; cdr3_nt: TGTGCCACCAGCAGAGAGGGGGGATATAACAATGAGCAGTTCTTC; cdr3_aa: CATSREGGYNNEQFF
clone_size: few; j_call: TRBJ2-2; d_call: TRBD1; v_call: TRBV5-1; cdr3_nt: TGCGCCAGCAGCTCGGAGACAGGGGTCACCGGGGAGCTGTTTTTT; cdr3_aa: CASSSETGVTGELFF
clone_size: few; j_call: TRBJ2-3; d_call: -; v_call: TRBV2; cdr3_nt: TGTGCCAGCAGTGAATTGACAGCTAGCACAGATACGCAGTATTTT; cdr3_aa: CASSELTASTDTQYF
clone_size: few; j_call: TRBJ1-4; d_call: -; v_call: TRBV30; cdr3_nt: TGTGCCATGAGGGGCATAGCAACTAATGAAAAACTGTTTTTT; cdr3_aa: CAMRGIATNEKLFF
clone_size: -; j_call: TRBJ1-5; d_call: TRBD1; v_call: TRBV7-2; cdr3_nt: TGTGCCAGCAGCTTTGACAGGGCAGGGGGTAGCAATCAGCCCCAGCATTTT; cdr3_aa: CASSFDRAGGSNQPQHF
clone_size: -; j_call: TRBJ2-7; d_call: -; v_call: TRBV14; cdr3_nt: TGTGCCAGCAGCCAAGGCCCACGGGAAGGCTACGAGCAGTACTTC; cdr3_aa: CASSQGPREGYEQYF
clone_size: few; j_call: TRBJ1-1; d_call: -; v_call: TRBV20-1; cdr3_nt: TGCAGTGCTAGAAACTTCCCGAACACTGAAGCTTTCTTT; cdr3_aa: CSARNFPNTEAFF